A selection of T cell receptor beta chains follows, all from one sample in a study of cytomegalovirus exposure and HLA in healthy donors. The table came from immunoSEQ multiplex PCR; TCRdb's copy has only in-frame clones and leaves some out. The table records 150,000 to 170,000 clones, roughly 75% of them present only once. Sample: PBMCs. The receptors were gathered from a man between 18 and 29 years old in good health and CMV-seronegative. Both conserved end residues are part of each CDR3. A D gene is named only where the DNA matches it firmly. A row's size may be missing; if present it is once, few, many or a size class.

clone size: .
D gene: .
J gene: TRBJ1-1
V gene: TRBV28
CDR3 length: 12
CDR3 protein: CASSQANTEAFF
CDR3 DNA: TGTGCCAGCAGTCAGGCGAACACTGAAGCTTTCTTT

clone size: .
D gene: .
J gene: TRBJ1-1
V gene: TRBV5-6
CDR3 length: 12
CDR3 protein: CASSFKRGGAFF
CDR3 DNA: TGTGCCAGCAGCTTTAAAAGGGGGGGAGCTTTCTTT

clone size: .
D gene: TRBD2
J gene: TRBJ2-2
V gene: TRBV6-4
CDR3 length: 22
CDR3 protein: CASSDWDPLGRLAGVGTGELFF
CDR3 DNA: TGTGCCAGCAGTGACTGGGATCCACTTGGTAGACTAGCGGGAGTTGGCACCGGGGAGCTGTTTTTT

clone size: .
D gene: TRBD2
J gene: TRBJ2-7
V gene: TRBV27
CDR3 length: 16
CDR3 protein: CASSAAGTRNPYEQYF
CDR3 DNA: TGTGCCAGCAGTGCCGCCGGGACTAGGAACCCCTACGAGCAGTACTTC

clone size: .
D gene: .
J gene: TRBJ2-4
V gene: TRBV6-1
CDR3 length: 14
CDR3 protein: CASSDRTEGNIQYF
CDR3 DNA: TGTGCCAGCAGTGACCGGACAGAGGGGAACATTCAGTACTTC

clone size: .
D gene: .
J gene: TRBJ2-7
V gene: TRBV21-1
CDR3 length: 17
CDR3 protein: CASSTSLPRDRLREQYF
CDR3 DNA: TGTGCCAGCAGCACCTCCCTTCCGCGGGACAGGTTACGCGAGCAGTACTTC

clone size: .
D gene: .
J gene: TRBJ2-1
V gene: TRBV23-1
CDR3 length: 16
CDR3 protein: CASSPHGHRGTYEQFF
CDR3 DNA: TGCGCCAGCAGCCCTCATGGACACCGCGGGACCTACGAGCAGTTCTTC

clone size: .
D gene: TRBD1
J gene: TRBJ2-5
V gene: TRBV5-4
CDR3 length: 15
CDR3 protein: CASSLAGGRQETQYF
CDR3 DNA: TGTGCCAGCAGCTTGGCAGGGGGCAGACAAGAGACCCAGTACTTC

clone size: .
D gene: .
J gene: TRBJ1-4
V gene: TRBV10-2
CDR3 length: 17
CDR3 protein: CASSESGGAPVSGKLFF
CDR3 DNA: TGCGCCAGCAGTGAGTCGGGGGGGGCTCCCGTTAGCGGAAAACTGTTTTTT

clone size: .
D gene: .
J gene: TRBJ2-1
V gene: TRBV2
CDR3 length: 14
CDR3 protein: CATPKVKSQGEQFF
CDR3 DNA: TGTGCCACCCCGAAGGTCAAGAGTCAGGGCGAGCAGTTCTTC

clone size: .
D gene: .
J gene: TRBJ2-2
V gene: TRBV4-1
CDR3 length: 16
CDR3 protein: CASSPGTSPNTGELFF
CDR3 DNA: TGCGCCAGCAGCCCGGGGACTTCCCCGAACACCGGGGAGCTGTTTTTT

clone size: .
D gene: .
J gene: TRBJ2-3
V gene: TRBV11-2
CDR3 length: 14
CDR3 protein: CASSLAPGTDTQYF
CDR3 DNA: TGTGCCAGCAGCTTAGCCCCCGGCACAGATACGCAGTATTTT

clone size: .
D gene: TRBD1
J gene: TRBJ2-7
V gene: TRBV25-1
CDR3 length: 14
CDR3 protein: CASSPPGTAYEQYF
CDR3 DNA: TGTGCCAGCAGTCCCCCCGGGACAGCCTACGAGCAGTACTTC

clone size: .
D gene: .
J gene: TRBJ2-3
V gene: TRBV5-1
CDR3 length: 15
CDR3 protein: CASRQGNRGTDTQYF
CDR3 DNA: TGCGCCAGCAGACAGGGCAATCGGGGTACAGATACGCAGTATTTT

clone size: .
D gene: TRBD1
J gene: TRBJ1-1
V gene: TRBV19
CDR3 length: 17
CDR3 protein: CASSTIRASDRGIEAFF
CDR3 DNA: TGTGCCAGTAGTACCATCCGCGCCTCCGACAGGGGAATTGAAGCTTTCTTT

clone size: few
D gene: .
J gene: TRBJ2-1
V gene: TRBV18
CDR3 length: 15
CDR3 protein: CASSPEQSAYNEQFF
CDR3 DNA: TGTGCCAGCTCACCTGAACAGTCGGCCTACAATGAGCAGTTCTTC

clone size: .
D gene: .
J gene: TRBJ2-1
V gene: TRBV10-1
CDR3 length: 13
CDR3 protein: CASSESASDEQFF
CDR3 DNA: TGCGCCAGCAGTGAGTCGGCTAGCGATGAGCAGTTCTTC

clone size: .
D gene: TRBD2
J gene: TRBJ2-1
V gene: TRBV28
CDR3 length: 16
CDR3 protein: CASSLLAASSYNEQFF
CDR3 DNA: TGTGCCAGCAGTTTACTAGCGGCCAGCTCCTACAATGAGCAGTTCTTC

clone size: .
D gene: TRBD2
J gene: TRBJ2-2
V gene: TRBV9
CDR3 length: 16
CDR3 protein: CASSVELAGFTGELFF
CDR3 DNA: TGTGCCAGCAGCGTAGAACTAGCGGGATTCACCGGGGAGCTGTTTTTT

clone size: few
D gene: .
J gene: TRBJ1-3
V gene: TRBV28
CDR3 length: 14
CDR3 protein: CASSPRNRGNTIYF
CDR3 DNA: TGTGCCAGCAGCCCCCGTAACAGGGGAAACACCATATATTTT

clone size: .
D gene: .
J gene: TRBJ2-5
V gene: TRBV9
CDR3 length: 15
CDR3 protein: CASSVAGLTLETQYF
CDR3 DNA: TGTGCCAGCAGCGTAGCAGGACTGACCCTAGAGACCCAGTACTTC

clone size: .
D gene: .
J gene: TRBJ2-5
V gene: TRBV30
CDR3 length: 14
CDR3 protein: CAWSPRRRGETQYF
CDR3 DNA: TGTGCCTGGAGCCCCCGGAGGAGAGGGGAGACCCAGTACTTC

clone size: once
D gene: .
J gene: TRBJ1-1
V gene: TRBV5-6
CDR3 length: 15
CDR3 protein: CASGMGGGLGTEAFF
CDR3 DNA: TGTGCCAGCGGTATGGGGGGGGGCTTGGGCACTGAAGCTTTCTTT

clone size: .
D gene: .
J gene: TRBJ2-3
V gene: TRBV2
CDR3 length: 15
CDR3 protein: CASSESGRGPDTQYF
CDR3 DNA: TGTGCCAGCAGTGAATCCGGGCGGGGACCAGATACGCAGTATTTT

clone size: .
D gene: TRBD2
J gene: TRBJ2-7
V gene: TRBV2
CDR3 length: 13
CDR3 protein: CASSGLAGYEQYF
CDR3 DNA: TGTGCCAGCAGTGGGCTAGCGGGTTACGAGCAGTACTTC

clone size: .
D gene: .
J gene: TRBJ2-7
V gene: TRBV10-3
CDR3 length: 14
CDR3 protein: CAISFDSSSYEQYF
CDR3 DNA: TGTGCCATCAGTTTTGACAGCTCTTCCTACGAGCAGTACTTC

clone size: few
D gene: TRBD2
J gene: TRBJ2-1
V gene: TRBV4-1
CDR3 length: 15
CDR3 protein: CASNRLAGTYNEQFF
CDR3 DNA: TGCGCCAGCAACCGACTAGCGGGGACCTACAATGAGCAGTTCTTC

clone size: few
D gene: TRBD2
J gene: TRBJ2-1
V gene: TRBV14
CDR3 length: 14
CDR3 protein: CASSQQSSGRAEFF
CDR3 DNA: TGTGCCAGCAGCCAACAATCTAGCGGGAGGGCGGAGTTCTTC

clone size: .
D gene: TRBD1
J gene: TRBJ2-3
V gene: TRBV29-1
CDR3 length: 13
CDR3 protein: CSAHGTGGDTQYF
CDR3 DNA: TGCAGCGCCCACGGGACAGGGGGCGATACGCAGTATTTT

clone size: .
D gene: TRBD2
J gene: TRBJ2-5
V gene: TRBV10-2
CDR3 length: 18
CDR3 protein: CASRTSGRGMNIQETQYF
CDR3 DNA: TGCGCCAGCAGGACTAGCGGGAGGGGGATGAACATACAAGAGACCCAGTACTTC

clone size: .
D gene: TRBD1
J gene: TRBJ2-2
V gene: TRBV23-1
CDR3 length: 17
CDR3 protein: CASNPWTGGLNTGELFF
CDR3 DNA: TGCGCCAGCAACCCCTGGACAGGGGGCCTGAACACCGGGGAGCTGTTTTTT

clone size: .
D gene: .
J gene: TRBJ2-5
V gene: TRBV2
CDR3 length: 13
CDR3 protein: CASSAEGPETQYF
CDR3 DNA: TGTGCCAGCAGTGCGGAGGGCCCGGAGACCCAGTACTTC

clone size: .
D gene: TRBD1
J gene: TRBJ1-1
V gene: TRBV5-4
CDR3 length: 15
CDR3 protein: CASSGPGTGRTEAFF
CDR3 DNA: TGTGCCAGCAGCGGTCCCGGGACAGGGAGAACTGAAGCTTTCTTT

clone size: .
D gene: TRBD2
J gene: TRBJ2-7
V gene: TRBV4-1
CDR3 length: 15
CDR3 protein: CASSPAGAGSYEQYF
CDR3 DNA: TGCGCCAGCAGCCCAGCGGGAGCGGGCTCCTACGAGCAGTACTTC